These 17 T cell receptor beta chains were all obtained from the same sample, sequenced in a study of read filtering for tumor transcriptome and immune sequencing. From 300 to 400 ng of RNA, a library with molecular barcoded alpha/delta and beta/gamma adaptors was made. From the reads, TCRdb called clonotypes with MiXCR, one entry per CDR3 protein. The table lists roughly 82,000 distinct CDR3 sequences, 9% to 15% of them singletons. The specimen sequenced was a population of CD138-negative cells sorted from bone marrow. Receptors were obtained from a donor older than 35 with multiple myeloma.

This clonotype has more than one count but fewer than ten. The rearrangement uses TRBV29-1 and TRBJ1-1, with D possibly TRBD1 on 6 matching bases. V shed 3 bases and J shed 0 bases, with 20 bases lying between them. The CDR3 length is 17 residues. The germline gives CDR1 SQVTM, CDR2 ANQGSEA. The CDR3 sequence is CSVDMVGGRQMNTEAFF. The CDR3 DNA reads as TGCAGCGTTGACATGGTTGGGGGCCGGCAGATGAACACTGAAGCTTTCTTT.

A remark on this clonotype: This sequence may be a read error, since a much larger clone differs from it by one base. The chain carries TRBV6-2 or TRBV6-3 and TRBJ2-1; 9 nucleotides match TRBD2. The germline V gene encodes CDR1 MNHEY and CDR2 SVGEGT. This CDR3 comprises 20 residues. This chain's CDR3 is CASSHSVRSGRRSSYNEQFF. In DNA, the CDR3 is TGTGCCAGCAGTCACTCAGTCCGTAGCGGGAGACGTAGCTCCTACAATGAGCAGTTCTTC.

Many counts were recorded for this clonotype. The J gene is TRBJ2-3, the V gene TRBV7-9; D is ambiguous. The CDR3 loop spans 16 amino acids. Germline CDR1 reads SEHNR; CDR2 reads FQNEAQ (reference sequence). Trimming took 5 bases from V and 2 from J, leaving 17 bases between them. In DNA form, the CDR3 reads TGTGCCAGCAGCCCCCATGTCGGGCTGTACACAGATACGCAGTATTTT. Amino acids: CASSPHVGLYTDTQYF.

This clonotype was seen repeatedly, ten times or more. The chain recombines TRBV7-2 with TRBJ2-6, with TRBD2 identical over 9 bases. V lost 3 bases to trimming and J lost 4 bases; unmatched junction nucleotides: 10. This CDR3 is built from 18 residues. Germline lookup yields CDR1 SGHTA and CDR2 FQGNSA. The CDR3 sequence: CASSLLGGGGSGANVLTF. The CDR3 DNA is TGTGCCAGCAGCTTGCTAGGCGGGGGGGGTTCAGGGGCCAACGTCCTGACTTTC.

This clonotype has a count of ten or more. Given a much more abundant clone one base away, this may be a read error. The chain carries TRBV18 and TRBJ2-1, with 13 bases matching TRBD2. After removal of 8 bases from V and 6 bases from J, the junction contained 10 bases not matched to a gene. Germline V gives CDR1 KGHSH, CDR2 LQKENI. CDR3 size: 16 residues. In nucleotides, the CDR3 is TGTGCCAGCCCCCTAAGACTAGCGGGAGGTAGCAATGAGCAGTTCTTC. It is translated as CASPLRLAGGSNEQFF.

The sample holds many counts of this clonotype. The rearrangement uses TRBV10-2 and TRBJ2-7; D tentatively reads TRBD1 or TRBD2 (6 bases each). V gave up 8 bases and J gave up 5 bases, with 10 bases separating them. Germline V CDR1 and CDR2: WSHSY, SAAADI. The CDR3 loop spans 11 amino acids. CDR3 protein: CASGGQHEQYF. The CDR3 DNA sequence: TGCGCCAGCGGGGGGCAGCACGAGCAGTACTTC.

This clonotype was counted at least ten times. The J gene is TRBJ2-1, the V gene TRBV2, with D unresolved. CDR3 length: 16 residues. Germline V CDR1 and CDR2: SNHLY, FYNNEI. V was shortened by 2 bases and J by 1 base, with 12 bases between the two germline ends. The CDR3 region is CASSELVRVSYNEQFF. CDR3 in DNA: TGTGCCAGCAGTGAATTGGTCCGGGTTTCCTACAATGAGCAGTTCTTC.

Many counts were recorded for this clonotype. This chain links TRBV5-1 with TRBJ2-7, with unresolved D. CDR1 is SGHRS, CDR2 YFSETQ, per germline. The V and J ends lost 3 bases and 3 bases respectively, with 7 bases between them. The CDR3 spans 12 residues. The CDR3 DNA reads as TGCGCCAGCAGCTCGGACCGCTACGAGCAGTACTTC. Amino acids: CASSSDRYEQYF.

This clonotype was observed many times. The chain has TRBV12-3 or TRBV12-4 and TRBJ2-1; 14 bases are a match to TRBD2. This CDR3 region has 18 residues. V lost 6 bases and J lost 2; bases outside the gene matches: 9. CDR3 bases: TGTGCCAGCAGGGGACTAGCGGGAGTAAAGGTCACCTACAATGAGCAGTTCTTC. This codes for CASRGLAGVKVTYNEQFF.

Of note for this clonotype: A much larger clone sits a single nucleotide away, making a read error possible. CDR3 DNA: TGCGCCAGCAGCTTGGGCCCCCTAGGCAGTCAGTACTTC. It yields the protein CASSLGPLGSQYF. The rearrangement uses TRBV5-1 and TRBJ2-5; D unclear. Per the germline V gene, CDR1 is SGHRS and CDR2 is YFSETQ. This CDR3 spans 13 amino acids. V was clipped by 0 bases and J by 11 bases, with 14 bases between them. The entire variable domain, with the rest obtained from reference TRBV5-1 and TRBJ2-5, is as follows: KAGVTQTPRYLIKTRGQQVTLSCSPISGHRSVSWYQQTPGQGLQFLFEYFSETQRNKGNFPGRFSGRQFSNSRSEMNVSTLELGDSALYLCASSLGPLGSQYFGPGTRLLVL.

This clonotype occurred a few times. Given a much more abundant clone one base away, this may be a read error. This chain links TRBV6-1 with TRBJ2-5; 10 bases align to TRBD1. Germline V gene sequence: CDR1 MNHNS, CDR2 SASEGT. The CDR3 length is 15 residues. As DNA, the CDR3 is TGTGCCGGCAGTGATGAGGGGACAGGGGCAGAGACCCAGTACTTC. It yields the protein CAGSDEGTGAETQYF.

This clonotype was detected ten times or more. The chain links TRBV7-9 to TRBJ2-5, with 9 bases matching TRBD2. The CDR3 spans 15 residues. With 5 bases clipped from V and 5 bases from J, the junction kept 9 bases outside the gene matches. Germline V CDR1 and CDR2: SEHNR, FQNEAQ (reference sequence). CDR3 bases: TGTGCCAGCAGCCCCTCTAGCGGGACTCAGGAGACCCAGTACTTC. Its protein product is CASSPSSGTQETQYF.

This clonotype has just a few counts. This chain joins TRBV4-1 and TRBJ1-2, with D tentatively TRBD1 (6 bases). V shed 0 bases and J shed 2 bases, with 13 bases lying between them. Germline lookup yields CDR1 MGHRA and CDR2 YSYEKL. The CDR3 totals 16 residues. The CDR3 bases are TGCGCCAGCAGCCAAGATCCCGGGACAAGGAACTATGGCTACACCTTC. Its protein product is CASSQDPGTRNYGYTF.

This clonotype has ten or more counts. The V call is TRBV18, the J call TRBJ1-1, with D tentatively TRBD1 (5 bases). Germline V lookup: CDR1 KGHSH, CDR2 LQKENI. The CDR3 is 16 residues long. V gave up 5 bases and J gave up 4 bases, with 20 bases separating them. CDR3 protein: CASSGEEARVGTEAFF. DNA for the CDR3: TGTGCCAGCTCAGGGGAAGAGGCCAGGGTGGGCACTGAAGCTTTCTTT.

This clonotype was seen many times. The genes are TRBV6-5 and TRBJ2-3; D perhaps matches TRBD1 (5 bases). The CDR3 totals 13 residues. CDR1 MNHEY and CDR2 SVGAGI come from the germline V gene. Trimming shortened V by 4 bases and J by 3 bases, and 8 bases separated the two germline ends. The CDR3 is CASSLDTTDTQYF. Written as DNA, the CDR3 is TGTGCCAGCAGTTTGGACACGACAGATACGCAGTATTTT.

This clonotype has ten or more counts. The chain employs TRBV7-8 and TRBJ1-5, with 11 nucleotides matching TRBD1. CDR3 length: 15 amino acids. V lost 5 bases, J lost 4 bases, and 4 bases stayed unmatched. The germline V gene has CDR1 SGHVS and CDR2 FQNEAQ. The CDR3 DNA reads as TGTGCCAGCAGCATCGGGACAGGGGGTAATCAGCCCCAGCATTTT. It specifies CASSIGTGGNQPQHF.

This clonotype has at least ten counts. A read error may explain this, as a much larger clone is one base away. V and J are TRBV11-2 and TRBJ2-1; TRBD1 agrees at 8 bases. Germline V CDR1 and CDR2: SGHAT, FQNNGV. This CDR3 is 15 amino acids long. CDR3 DNA sequence: TGTGCCAGCAGCCACGACAGGGGAGGCTACAATGGGCAGTTCTTC. Translation: CASSHDRGGYNGQFF. The full variable domain, completed using reference TRBV11-2 and TRBJ2-1, is EAGVAQSPRYKIIEKRQSVAFWCNPISGHATLYWYQQILGQGPKLLIQFQNNGVVDDSQLPKDRFSAERLKGVDSTLKIQPAKLEDSAVYLCASSHDRGGYNGQFFGPGTRLTVL.